The 17 T cell receptor beta chains below were found in one sample sequenced in a study of cytomegalovirus exposure and HLA in healthy donors. PCR employed 60 Vbeta and 13 Jbeta primers. Clones were read by immunoSEQ multiplex PCR, and TCRdb kept only the in-frame ones, dropping some. Here the sample spans 100,000 to 150,000 clones, approximately 77% being singletons. Sequencing was done on a sample of PBMCs. These receptors were obtained from a woman aged 55-70 years in good health and CMV-seronegative.

The chain links TRBV30 to TRBJ2-7, with TRBD2 matching over 7 bases. CDR3 size: 18 residues. After removal of 3 bases from V and 6 bases from J, the junction contained 23 bases not matched to a gene. Germline CDR1 reads GTSNPN; CDR2 reads SVGIG (reference sequence). CDR3 sequence reads: CAWSGFGGEQANLGEQYF. CDR3 nucleotide sequence: TGTGCCTGGAGCGGCTTTGGGGGGGAACAAGCGAATCTTGGCGAGCAGTACTTC.

This chain uses TRBV6-1 with TRBJ2-5; perhaps TRBD1 as D (5 bases). The V and J ends lost 0 bases and 7 bases respectively, with 12 bases between them. In germline, CDR1 is MNHNS, CDR2 SASEGT. This CDR3 region has 14 residues. The DNA for the CDR3 is TGTGCCAGCAGTGAAGCTCCGGATAGGGGGACCCAGTACTTC. The encoded protein is CASSEAPDRGTQYF.

The chain uses TRBV5-6 and TRBJ2-7; a weak D match, TRBD2 (5 bases). V lost 0 bases, J lost 0 bases, and 10 bases lay in between. This CDR3 contains 15 residues. Germline V gene lookup returns CDR1 SGHDT and CDR2 YYEEEE. The CDR3 DNA is TGTGCCAGCAGCTTGGGTAGCGACTACTCCTACGAGCAGTACTTC. Residues: CASSLGSDYSYEQYF.

The V call is TRBV7-9, the J call TRBJ2-2, with 12 bases aligning to TRBD2. The CDR3 is 17 residues long. Germline V gene sequence: CDR1 SEHNR, CDR2 FQNEAQ (reference sequence). V was pared by 4 bases and J by 7 bases, with 10 bases of the junction left unmatched. The CDR3 region has the DNA TGTGCCAGCAGCTCGAACCGACTAGCGGGAGCGGGCGGGGAGCTGTTTTTT. Residues: CASSSNRLAGAGGELFF.

The J gene is TRBJ1-6, the V gene TRBV28; the D gene is possibly TRBD1 (6 bases). V lost 4 bases and J 9 bases, leaving 22 bases between the germline ends. Per the germline V gene, CDR1 is MDHEN and CDR2 is SYDVKM. The CDR3 has 17 amino acids. CDR3 sequence: CASSSTTGFDYPSPLHF. The CDR3 DNA is TGTGCCAGCAGTTCCACAACAGGGTTCGATTACCCTTCACCCCTCCACTTT.

This chain connects TRBV5-1 to TRBJ1-5; the D gene is possibly TRBD1 (6 bases). CDR1 and CDR2 from the germline V gene are SGHRS and YFSETQ. The CDR3 sequence is 15 residues long. Trimming removed 3 bases at V and 1 base at J, with 11 bases between. The CDR3 loop is CASSWGGTSNQPQHF. The CDR3 DNA sequence: TGCGCCAGCAGCTGGGGGGGGACAAGCAATCAGCCCCAGCATTTT.

The chain has TRBV6-6 and TRBJ1-4; no clear D. V was clipped by 2 bases and J by 6 bases, with 16 bases between them. CDR1 is MNHNY and CDR2 is SVGAGI in the germline V gene (reference sequence). This CDR3 region has 16 residues. The CDR3 DNA is TGTGCCAGCAGTTACGCGGGCGGAGTTGTTGATGAAAAACTGTTTTTT. Translated: CASSYAGGVVDEKLFF.

This clone was picked up one time. The V call is TRBV10-1, the J call TRBJ2-1, with D tentatively TRBD2 (5 bases). Germline loops: CDR1 WNHNN, CDR2 SYGVQD (reference sequence). With 0 bases removed from V and 4 bases from J, the gap between germline ends came to 13 bases. The CDR3 spans 16 residues. The CDR3 DNA reads as TGCGCCAGCAGTGAGTCGAGGGCGGAGCGGTACAATGAGCAGTTCTTC. It encodes CASSESRAERYNEQFF.

V usage is TRBV5-1 and J usage is TRBJ1-2; TRBD1 agrees at 7 bases. Germline CDR1 SGHRS, CDR2 YFSETQ. The CDR3 has 15 amino acids. The ends lost 3 bases at V and 0 bases at J; junction bases unmatched: 5. CDR3 sequence (DNA): TGCGCCAGCAGCTCCGGGACAGTAGCTAACTATGGCTACACCTTC. This encodes CASSSGTVANYGYTF.

V usage is TRBV28 and J usage is TRBJ1-2, with 7 bases matching TRBD1. CDR3 length: 13 residues. CDR1 MDHEN and CDR2 SYDVKM come from the germline V gene. V lost 5 bases and J lost 6; bases outside the gene matches: 6. The CDR3 nucleotides read TGTGCCAGCAGTCTTTGGCAGGGGGATGGCTACACCTTC. Amino acid sequence: CASSLWQGDGYTF.

V usage is TRBV30 and J usage is TRBJ2-5, with 9 positions matching TRBD2. This CDR3 is built from 13 residues. V shed 4 bases, J shed 1 base, and the junction held 1 base outside the gene matches. CDR1 and CDR2 (germline): GTSNPN, SVGIG (reference sequence). Here the CDR3 DNA reads TGTGCCTGGACTAGCGGGATCCAAGAGACCCAGTACTTC. Translating it yields CAWTSGIQETQYF.

Here the CDR3 DNA reads TGTGCCACCAGCAGCCCTGGTTTTAAAGGGGCCCAAGAGACCCAGTACTTC. Translating gives CATSSPGFKGAQETQYF. The chain employs TRBV15 and TRBJ2-5, with D possibly being TRBD1 (5 bases). This CDR3 has 17 residues. Germline values: CDR1 LNHNV, CDR2 YYDKDF (reference sequence). V lost 3 bases and J 1 base, leaving 18 bases between the germline ends.

J is TRBJ2-1 and V is TRBV4-1; 12 positions match TRBD2. V lost 1 base to trimming and J lost 0 bases; unmatched junction nucleotides: 7. Germline CDR1 is MGHRA and CDR2 is YSYEKL. The CDR3 loop spans 19 amino acids. As DNA, the CDR3 is TGCGCCAGCAGCCAAGGGACTAGCGGGGACCTGCCCTCCTACAATGAGCAGTTCTTC. It translates to CASSQGTSGDLPSYNEQFF.

The J gene is TRBJ2-3, the V gene TRBV7-3, with a tentative D call TRBD2 (6 bases). The CDR3 spans 14 residues. Looked up from germline, CDR1 is SGHTA and CDR2 is FQGTGA. The V end lost 5 bases, the J end lost 2 bases, and 11 bases lay between the germline ends. CDR3 residues: CASSPGTPTDTQYF. The CDR3, as DNA: TGTGCCAGCAGCCCCGGGACTCCCACAGATACGCAGTATTTT.

A few counts support this clone. The CDR3 spells CASSFTGFSANTEAFF. The DNA for the CDR3 is TGTGCCAGCAGCTTTACAGGATTCAGCGCGAACACTGAAGCTTTCTTT. The chain employs TRBV7-2 and TRBJ1-1; D may be TRBD1 (5 bases). The CDR3 spans 16 residues. V lost 3 bases, J lost 1 base, and 15 bases lay in between. Germline assignment: CDR1 SGHTA and CDR2 FQGNSA.

J is TRBJ2-5 and V is TRBV19, with TRBD2 as a possible D gene (6 bases). Germline V gene lookup returns CDR1 LNHDA and CDR2 SQIVND (reference sequence). This CDR3 spans 12 amino acids. V was pared by 4 bases and J by 6 bases, with 9 bases between. The CDR3 region has the DNA TGTGCCAGTAGTAGTAGCGGACAGACCCAGTACTTC. This sequence encodes CASSSSGQTQYF.

CDR3 in DNA: TGTGCCAGTAGTATCCAAGGACAGCTAAATAATCAGCCCCAGCATTTT. Its protein is CASSIQGQLNNQPQHF. The chain has TRBV19 and TRBJ1-5; D is possibly TRBD1 (6 bases). The length of the CDR3 is 16 residues. V lost 3 bases to trimming and J lost 4 bases, with 16 bases between them. The germline gives CDR1 LNHDA, CDR2 SQIVND (reference sequence).